What follows are 14 T cell receptor delta chains derived from one specimen sequenced in a study of γδ T cells in repeated Plasmodium falciparum infection. TCRdb re-identified clones in the multiplex PCR reads via CATT. The repertoire includes around 50,000 delta-chain clones, more than 1.5% of them detected once, and roughly 24% sits in the top ten. Gammadelta T cells were flow-sorted from PBMC into Vgamma9/Vdelta2+ and Vdelta2-negative populations for bulk analysis. Source material: gamma-delta T cells from blood. Receptors were obtained from a pool of human donors (malaria-infected and uninfected, not separated).

This clone was detected only a few times. A far larger clone differs by one base, so this is likely a read error. This specimen includes other DNA sequences encoding the same CDR3. The gene calls are TRDV2 and TRDJ1; a possible D gene is TRDD3 (6 bases). The J gene, not given by TCRdb, was assigned here from a germline match of the nucleotide sequence. V was trimmed by 3 bases and J by 4 bases, leaving 17 bases between them. The CDR3 length is 15 residues. CDR1 GEAIGNYY and CDR2 EKD come from the germline V gene. The CDR3 loop reads CACDPLGSGRDKLIF. CDR3 coding DNA: TGTGCCTGTGACCCTCTGGGGAGCGGACGCGATAAACTCATCTTT.

Regarding this clone: The mismatch at residue 7 between this DNA's translation and the TCRdb protein of a much larger clone likely reflects a read error; the protein shown is translated from the DNA. DNA for the CDR3: TGTGCCTGTGACCAATTAACTCCAGAGGTGGATACATCGAAACTCATCTTT. This gives the protein CACDQLTPEVDTSKLIF. V and J are TRDV2 and TRDJ1; possibly TRDD3 for D (6 bases). The CDR3 covers 17 residues. CDR1 is GEAIGNYY, CDR2 EKD, per germline. Trimming removed 3 bases from V and 8 bases from J, with 27 bases in between.

In the case of this clone: The protein held in TCRdb is that of a much larger clone and does not match this DNA's translation at residue 13, likely because of a read error; the protein shown is translated from the DNA. This rearrangement joins TRDV2 to TRDJ1; no clear D. The J gene, not given by TCRdb, was assigned here from a germline match of the nucleotide sequence. The CDR3 length is 17 residues. The V gene's germline CDR1 is GEAIGNYY and CDR2 EKD. CDR3 in amino acids: CACDTVDKGTHTGKLIF. The CDR3 DNA reads TGTGCCTGTGACACCGTCGATAAAGGTACACACACCGGTAAACTCATCTTT.

The table lists this clone with many counts. TCRdb's protein, taken from a much larger clone, differs from this DNA's translation at residue 5, likely owing to a read error; the protein displayed comes from the DNA. The rearrangement uses TRDV3 and TRDJ1; D is possibly TRDD3 (5 bases). As TCRdb names no J gene, one was assigned here on the basis of a DNA match to germline. Looked up from germline, CDR1 is TVYSNPD and CDR2 is GDNSRS (reference sequence). The CDR3 is 19 amino acids. The CDR3 sequence: CAFHLSPPNVRDRLGKLIF. DNA of the CDR3: TGTGCGTTCCACCTCTCTCCACCGAACGTACGGGATCGTTTGGGTAAACTCATCTTT.

The sample holds a few counts of this clone. The TCRdb protein, from a much larger clone, departs from this DNA's translation at residue 16, likely by read error; the protein shown derives from the DNA. CDR3 DNA sequence: TGTGCTCTTGGGCCTTACTTCCTACACGTACTGGGGATCGCAATGTCTAGACCCCTGATCTTT. It encodes CALGPYFLHVLGIAMSRPLIF. This chain links TRDV1 with TRDJ4, with D tentatively TRDD2 (8 bases). Germline lookup yields CDR1 TSWWSYY and CDR2 QGS. This CDR3 spans 21 amino acids. V lost 5 bases and J lost 2, with 36 bases in between.

Concerning this clone itself: The protein in TCRdb stems from a much larger clone and differs at residue 15 from this DNA's translation, likely a read error; here the protein is translated from the DNA. The CDR3 sequence: CALDKRPGGYGVSYADKLIF. DNA of the CDR3: TGTGCTCTTGACAAGCGGCCTGGGGGATACGGCGTTTCGTACGCCGATAAACTCATCTTT. V and J are TRDV1 and TRDJ1; 12 nucleotides line up with TRDD3. As TCRdb names no J gene, one was assigned here on the basis of a DNA match to germline. The germline V gene has CDR1 TSWWSYY and CDR2 QGS. V shed 7 bases, J shed 3 bases, and the junction held 21 bases outside the gene matches. The CDR3 is 20 residues long.

Comments on this clone: The mismatch at residue 16 between this DNA's translation and the TCRdb protein of a much larger clone likely reflects a read error; the protein shown is translated from the DNA. V gene TRDV2 combines with J gene TRDJ1; tentatively, D is TRDD3 (5 bases). TCRdb supplies no J gene; here it was assigned by aligning the nucleotide sequence to germline. V shed 1 base and J shed 8 bases, with 34 bases lying between them. The CDR3 runs to 20 residues. Germline V gives CDR1 GEAIGNYY, CDR2 EKD. CDR3 residues: CACDTVAPIRDTRRGEKLIF. CDR3 nucleotides: TGTGCCTGTGACACAGTCGCTCCAATCCGCGATACAAGGCGCGGCGAGAAACTCATCTTT.

As concerns this clone: A far larger clone is one nucleotide away, so this likely arose from a read error. Other DNA variants within this sample encode the same CDR3. This chain links TRDV3 with TRDJ1; D unclear. Here the J gene came from matching the DNA to germline, since TCRdb omits it. Germline values: CDR1 TVYSNPD, CDR2 GDNSRS (reference sequence). There are 17 residues in the CDR3. The V end lost 2 bases, the J end lost 2 bases, and 24 bases lay between the germline ends. The CDR3 loop reads CAFLSHNPKGETDKLIF. CDR3 coding DNA: TGTGCCTTTCTTAGCCATAACCCCAAAGGAGAAACCGATAAACTCATCTTT.

In the case of this clone: This DNA's translation and the protein TCRdb lists, from a much larger clone, do not match at residue 9, likely due to a read error; the protein shown is translated from the DNA. The chain joins TRDV2 to TRDJ1; tentatively, D is TRDD2 (5 bases). TCRdb leaves out the J gene; it was filled in here by matching the DNA to germline. The CDR3 consists of 16 residues. The germline V gene has CDR1 GEAIGNYY and CDR2 EKD. Trimming took off 7 bases at V and 6 bases at J, with 26 bases between the two ends. CDR3 loop: CAWPIPVHRVNHKLIF. CDR3 nucleotides: TGTGCCTGGCCCATTCCTGTCCACCGGGTCAATCATAAACTCATCTTT.

As concerns this clone: A read error may explain this, as a much larger clone is one base away. The sample carries other DNA sequences with the same CDR3. The chain combines TRDV1 with TRDJ1, with 7 nucleotides matching TRDD3. TCRdb carries no J gene annotation; the J gene was assigned here by matching the DNA with germline. Germline V gene lookup returns CDR1 TSWWSYY and CDR2 QGS. This CDR3 contains 22 residues. The CDR3 protein is CALGELVLMNTLGATYTDKLIF. In DNA form, the CDR3 reads TGTGCCCTTGGGGAACTTGTGCTCATGAATACTCTGGGGGCTACGTACACCGATAAACTCATCTTT.

This clone has at least ten counts. One base separates it from a far larger clone, so it is likely a read error. The sample contains more than one DNA sequence encoding this CDR3. The V call is TRDV2, the J call TRDJ1, with TRDD3 matching over 7 bases. In the absence of a J gene in TCRdb, the DNA was matched to germline to assign it here. The trim removed 4 bases at V and 3 bases at J, leaving 22 bases unmatched. This CDR3 has 19 residues. Germline V gives CDR1 GEAIGNYY, CDR2 EKD. CDR3 bases: TGTGCCTGTGATACCAACTTACTGGGGATTTACCCTATACCCGATAAACTCATCTTT. Translation: CACDTNLLGIYPIPDKLIF.

About this clone: A read error likely explains why the TCRdb protein, taken from a much larger clone, differs from this DNA's translation at residue 4; the protein shown is translated from the DNA. This sequence joins TRDV2 and TRDJ1; the match to TRDD3 covers 12 bases. The J gene is absent in TCRdb and was assigned here via DNA matching to germline. This CDR3 has 21 amino acids. From germline, CDR1 is GEAIGNYY and CDR2 EKD. The CDR3 reads CACNTLLLGDTDLDNTDKLIF. The CDR3 coding sequence is TGTGCCTGTAACACTCTTTTACTGGGGGATACTGACCTCGACAACACCGATAAACTCATCTTT.

This clone was recorded many times. This chain joins TRDV1 and TRDJ1; 10 bases fit TRDD3. After removal of 8 bases from V and 1 base from J, the junction contained 10 bases not matched to a gene. Germline V gene sequence: CDR1 TSWWSYY, CDR2 QGS. The CDR3 extends over 16 amino acids. The CDR3 DNA follows: TGTGCTCTTCGACCTCTAACTGGGGGATCCACCGATAAACTCATCTTT. This gives the protein CALRPLTGGSTDKLIF.

With regard to this clone: A read error likely explains why the TCRdb protein, taken from a much larger clone, differs from this DNA's translation at residue 20; the protein shown is translated from the DNA. The CDR3 here is CALGEWRLRSIVEDTYWGIWSYTDKLIF. Written as DNA, the CDR3 is TGTGCTCTTGGGGAATGGCGCCTACGAAGTATTGTAGAGGATACTTACTGGGGGATATGGTCGTACACCGATAAACTCATCTTT. V usage is TRDV1 and J usage is TRDJ1; 11 nucleotides match TRDD3. Matching the DNA to germline supplied the J gene, which TCRdb does not give. The CDR3 totals 28 residues. The J segment lost 0 bases and the V segment lost 2 bases, leaving 38 bases of the junction unmatched. Germline values: CDR1 TSWWSYY, CDR2 QGS.